This TCR beta chain was found in a study of blood T cell repertoires in COVID-19. Using immunoSEQ multiplex PCR, the repertoire was profiled, and TCRdb retains in-frame clones only, with some absent. The top ten clones hold approximately 6.5% of a sample with almost 95,000 clones, about 80% of them seen once. Looked up from germline, CDR1 is SGHKS and CDR2 is YYEKEE (reference sequence). The germline V and J ends were trimmed by 0 bases and 0 bases, with 6 bases remaining between them. The CDR3 extends over 14 amino acids. The clonotype originates from a man aged 55 to 70 with acute or convalescent COVID-19. The sample was peripheral blood. J is TRBJ1-2 and V is TRBV5-5, with D unresolved. CDR3 DNA sequence: TGTGCCAGCAGCTTGGCCGTAGCTAACTATGGCTACACCTTC. Translation gives CASSLAVANYGYTF.